A single sample is the source of the 30 T cell receptor beta chains below, sequenced in a study of post-analysis software for immune sequencing data. General study results and limits: Comparison of patients with controls showed four or five TRBV segments more frequent in patients, TRBV5-6, TRBV5-1 and TRBV20-1 among them.

The library was made from cDNA and included unique molecular identifiers. TCRdb analysed the PCR reads with MiXCR anew, one entry per CDR3 protein. This table has 750,000 to 950,000 distinct CDR3 sequences, roughly 50% appearing once. Their antigens are not known. Sequencing input: blood. The receptor source for this set is a girl aged 5 to 17 with multiple sclerosis.

About this clonotype: The CDR3 ends on some other residue instead of the conserved phenylalanine or tryptophan, so this is likely a read error. The rearrangement joins TRBV6-5 to TRBJ2-3; 13 positions agree with TRBD2. In germline, CDR1 is MNHEY, CDR2 SVGAGI. The CDR3 totals 19 residues. Losses at the gene ends were 0 bases for V and 4 bases for J; bases not matched to a gene: 10. Here the CDR3 reads CASSYSTGTSGIAPDTQYV. The CDR3 bases are TGTGCCAGCAGTTACTCGACCGGGACTAGCGGGATTGCCCCAGATACGCAGTATGTT.

This chain connects TRBV18 to TRBJ2-5, with D uncertain. This CDR3 is built from 16 residues. Trimming shortened V by 2 bases and J by 3 bases, and 16 bases separated the two germline ends. Germline V gene data show CDR1 as KGHSH and CDR2 as LQKENI. The CDR3 nucleotides are TGTGCCAGCTCACCAAGGTTACAGCGTTGGGAAGAGACCCAGTACTTC. It codes for CASSPRLQRWEETQYF.

The chain carries TRBV7-2 and TRBJ2-1, with 7 nucleotides matching TRBD2. This CDR3 contains 17 residues. Germline V gene sequence: CDR1 SGHTA, CDR2 FQGNSA. The V and J ends lost 4 bases and 7 bases, in that order; junction bases with no gene match: 16. This CDR3 is CASSSDNRLAWGNEQFF. CDR3 DNA: TGTGCCAGCAGCTCAGACAATAGACTAGCTTGGGGGAATGAGCAGTTCTTC.

The chain recombines TRBV27 with TRBJ1-1; D gene uncertain. This CDR3 contains 14 residues. Germline V lookup: CDR1 MNHEY, CDR2 SMNVEV (reference sequence). The ends were cut back, 4 bases at V and 2 bases at J, with 11 bases in the middle. The chain's CDR3 is CASSSPDRNTEAFF. The CDR3 DNA reads TGTGCCAGCAGTTCGCCGGACCGCAACACTGAAGCTTTCTTT.

This clonotype was observed a handful of times. This chain links TRBV3-1 with TRBJ1-6, with no clear D. Germline V gene data show CDR1 as LGHDT and CDR2 as YNNKEL (reference sequence). The CDR3 has 14 amino acids. V lost 4 bases and J lost 7, with 11 bases in between. The CDR3 DNA follows: TGTGCCAGCAGCCCTACGGCGGACAATTCACCCCTCCACTTT. It specifies CASSPTADNSPLHF.

This clonotype was seen a handful of times. V usage is TRBV7-8 and J usage is TRBJ2-3; D is ambiguous. The CDR3 length is 14 residues. Trimming removed 5 bases from V and 2 bases from J, with 11 bases in between. CDR1 and CDR2 from the germline V gene are SGHVS and FQNEAQ. The CDR3: CASSQLVVTDTQYF. CDR3 in DNA: TGTGCCAGCAGCCAGCTAGTAGTCACAGATACGCAGTATTTT.

This clonotype appeared once. The rearrangement links TRBV5-1 to TRBJ1-1; D not certain. Germline values: CDR1 SGHRS, CDR2 YFSETQ. Trimming shortened V by 4 bases and J by 4 bases, and 17 bases separated the two germline ends. The CDR3 runs 15 residues. CDR3 loop: CASSQARGEGTEAFF. The DNA for the CDR3 is TGCGCCAGCAGCCAGGCGCGGGGAGAGGGCACTGAAGCTTTCTTT.

The chain uses TRBV25-1 and TRBJ2-1; TRBD2 matches 12 bases. Unmatched junction bases numbered 6, after V lost 5 bases and J lost 1 base. Looked up from germline, CDR1 is MGHDK and CDR2 is SYGVNS. The CDR3 sequence is 17 residues long. The DNA for the CDR3 is TGTGCCAGCAGTACCACTAGCGGGAGGCCTTCCTACAATGAGCAGTTCTTC. Encoded protein: CASSTTSGRPSYNEQFF.

The rearrangement joins TRBV5-1 to TRBJ2-1; the D gene is possibly TRBD2 (6 bases). With 3 bases removed from V and 10 bases from J, the gap between germline ends came to 17 bases. Germline V gives CDR1 SGHRS, CDR2 YFSETQ. The CDR3 extends over 14 amino acids. CDR3 nucleotide sequence: TGCGCCAGCAGCTACCGGACTACCGCGAAAGAGCAGTTCTTC. Amino acid sequence: CASSYRTTAKEQFF.

The chain uses TRBV30 and TRBJ2-1; 7 bases match TRBD1. CDR1 is GTSNPN and CDR2 is SVGIG in the germline V gene (reference sequence). CDR3 size: 13 residues. The J segment lost 5 bases and the V segment lost 3 bases, leaving 4 bases of the junction unmatched. The CDR3: CAWRGDSNNEQFF. DNA for the CDR3: TGTGCCTGGAGGGGGGACAGTAACAATGAGCAGTTCTTC.

This clonotype was seen a few times. The J gene is TRBJ2-1, the V gene TRBV5-1, with D unresolved. The CDR3 runs to 14 residues. Germline CDR1 and CDR2: SGHRS and YFSETQ. V lost 0 bases and J lost 13, with 17 bases in between. CDR3 amino acids: CASSLGQSDLFQFF. CDR3 DNA: TGCGCCAGCAGCTTGGGGCAGAGCGACCTTTTTCAGTTCTTC.

This clonotype was seen a few times. V gene TRBV20-1 combines with J gene TRBJ2-5, with 8 bases aligning to TRBD1. The junction had 6 bases not matched to a gene; V was cut back by 7 bases and J by 2 bases. CDR3 length equals 13 residues. Germline V CDR1 and CDR2: DFQATT, SNEGSKA (reference sequence). The DNA for the CDR3 is TGCAGTGTTTCCCGACAGGGGCAAGAGACCCAGTACTTC. It codes for CSVSRQGQETQYF.

V and J are TRBV29-1 and TRBJ2-1; no definite D call. The CDR3 has 16 amino acids. Trimming shortened V by 0 bases and J by 6 bases, and 18 bases separated the two germline ends. Germline V gene data show CDR1 as SQVTM and CDR2 as ANQGSEA. The CDR3 nucleotides are TGCAGCGTTGAAGACCCCGGCACAGCCCTTACCAATGAGCAGTTCTTC. Translating gives CSVEDPGTALTNEQFF.

This clonotype was detected a few times. The chain has TRBV29-1 and TRBJ2-4; D is ambiguous. Germline V gene data show CDR1 as SQVTM and CDR2 as ANQGSEA. V was trimmed by 6 bases and J by 0 bases, leaving 9 bases between them. CDR3 length: 13 residues. The CDR3 region has the DNA TGCAGCGTCCTGGCCCCAGCCAAAAACATTCAGTACTTC. Its protein product is CSVLAPAKNIQYF.

V gene TRBV30 combines with J gene TRBJ2-2; the D is unclear. The CDR3 is 14 amino acids. The V and J ends lost 0 bases and 0 bases respectively, with 5 bases between them. In germline, CDR1 is GTSNPN, CDR2 SVGIG (reference sequence). The CDR3 DNA follows: TGTGCCTGGAGTGTTGGGGCGAACACCGGGGAGCTGTTTTTT. It encodes CAWSVGANTGELFF. Looking up the rest from reference TRBV30 and TRBJ2-2 gives the full variable domain: SQTIHQWPATLVQPVGSPLSLECTVEGTSNPNLYWYRQAAGRGLQLLFYSVGIGQISSEVPQNLSASRPQDRQFILSSKKLLLSDSGFYLCAWSVGANTGELFFGEGSRLTVL.

This clonotype was recorded once. The genes are TRBV28 and TRBJ2-5, with 9 bases aligning to TRBD1. Germline V gives CDR1 MDHEN, CDR2 SYDVKM. V shed 2 bases and J 5 bases; nucleotides not matched to a gene: 6. The CDR3 is made up of 15 amino acids. For the CDR3, the DNA is TGTGCCAGCAGTTTAATCCGCGACAGGGGGGAGACCCAGTACTTC. Encoded protein: CASSLIRDRGETQYF.

This clonotype was observed a handful of times. CDR3 in DNA: TGTGCCAGCAGCTTAGTTTCTAGTTTGGAGACCCAGTACTTC. It specifies CASSLVSSLETQYF. V usage is TRBV7-8 and J usage is TRBJ2-7; no firm D call. The DNA end is more similar to TRBJ2-5, so the J call may be wrong. Germline lookup yields CDR1 SGHVS and CDR2 FQNEAQ. This CDR3 contains 14 residues.

Only a few counts were recorded for this clonotype. The chain combines TRBV2 with TRBJ2-1, with 13 bases lining up with TRBD2. Germline V gene lookup returns CDR1 SNHLY and CDR2 FYNNEI. Trimming at V came to 6 bases and at J to 8 bases, leaving 1 base not matched to a gene. The CDR3 runs 13 residues. CDR3 bases: TGTGCCAGCAGGACTAGCGGGGGGTATGAGCAGTTCTTC. This gives the protein CASRTSGGYEQFF.

This clonotype was counted a few times. The chain is built from TRBV20-1 and TRBJ2-1, with unresolved D. V was clipped by 4 bases and J by 6 bases, with 13 bases between them. CDR1 and CDR2 (germline): DFQATT, SNEGSKA (reference sequence). The CDR3 runs 13 residues. The CDR3 spells CSATFFPRNEQFF. The DNA of the CDR3 is TGCAGTGCTACCTTCTTTCCGCGCAATGAGCAGTTCTTC.

This chain connects TRBV4-1 to TRBJ1-1, with 8 bases that match TRBD1. Germline CDR1 reads MGHRA; CDR2 reads YSYEKL. Trimming took 1 base from V and 0 from J; bases not matched to a gene: 1. CDR3 length: 15 amino acids. The CDR3 DNA is TGCGCCAGCAGCCAAGGGGACAGGATGAACACTGAAGCTTTCTTT. Its translation is CASSQGDRMNTEAFF.

With regard to this clonotype: Just one base apart from a much larger clone, this may be a read error. This chain links TRBV4-2 with TRBJ2-3, with 7 positions matching TRBD2. The CDR3 is 18 amino acids. Germline CDR1 reads LGHNA; CDR2 reads YNFKEQ. The CDR3 is CASSPEPEGGGHTDTRYF. The CDR3 coding sequence is TGTGCCAGCAGCCCCGAACCTGAGGGCGGGGGTCACACAGATACGCGGTATTTT.

This chain uses TRBV20-1 with TRBJ2-3, with 11 bases fitting TRBD2. The CDR3 extends over 14 amino acids. Germline lookup yields CDR1 DFQATT and CDR2 SNEGSKA (reference sequence). This chain's CDR3 is CSAGTSGTTDTQYF. CDR3 nucleotides: TGCAGCGCAGGGACTAGCGGAACCACAGATACGCAGTATTTT.

This clonotype was seen only a few times. The V call is TRBV6-2 or TRBV6-3, the J call TRBJ1-2; no clear D gene. CDR1 is MNHEY and CDR2 is SVGEGT in the germline V gene. The V end lost 7 bases, the J end lost 0 bases, and 15 bases lay between the germline ends. CDR3 length equals 15 residues. The CDR3: CASTHGGLANYGYTF. In DNA form, the CDR3 reads TGTGCCAGCACCCACGGCGGGCTAGCTAACTATGGCTACACCTTC.

This clonotype occurred once. V and J are TRBV12-3 or TRBV12-4 and TRBJ1-2, with 7 bases fitting TRBD1. CDR3 length: 15 residues. Unmatched junction bases numbered 7, after V lost 1 base and J lost 5 bases. The CDR3 region has the DNA TGTGCCAGCAGTTTAGGGAGGGGGCGAGGGTATGGCTACACCTTC. Protein: CASSLGRGRGYGYTF.

The chain joins TRBV30 to TRBJ2-6; D is uncertain. Germline V gene lookup returns CDR1 GTSNPN and CDR2 SVGIG (reference sequence). The CDR3 covers 16 residues. Deletions cut 4 bases from V and 0 bases from J, with 13 bases between. CDR3 sequence (DNA): TGTGCCTGGACCCTGAGAAGCAGCTCTGGGGCCAACGTCCTGACTTTC. Its translation is CAWTLRSSSGANVLTF.

The chain employs TRBV19 and TRBJ1-2; D unclear. The CDR3 is made up of 13 amino acids. The V gene's germline CDR1 is LNHDA and CDR2 SQIVND (reference sequence). The V and J ends lost 3 bases and 4 bases respectively, with 9 bases between them. CDR3 DNA sequence: TGTGCCAGTAGTATCGCGGGCACCTATGGCTACACCTTC. It yields the protein CASSIAGTYGYTF. Combining the CDR3 with reference TRBV19 and TRBJ1-2 gives the whole variable domain DGGITQSPKYLFRKEGQNVTLSCEQNLNHDAMYWYRQDPGQGLRLIYYSQIVNDFQKGDIAEGYSVSREKKESFPLTVTSAQKNPTAFYLCASSIAGTYGYTFGSGTRLTVV.

This rearrangement joins TRBV2 to TRBJ2-3; possibly TRBD1 or TRBD2 for D (5 bases each). This CDR3 has 14 amino acids. Germline assignment: CDR1 SNHLY and CDR2 FYNNEI. V shed 3 bases and J shed 2 bases, with 9 bases lying between them. In nucleotides, the CDR3 is TGTGCCAGCAGTGATCGAGGGACCACAGATACGCAGTATTTT. It encodes CASSDRGTTDTQYF.

J is TRBJ2-7 and V is TRBV4-1, with D perhaps matching TRBD1 (6 bases). The J call may be incorrect, as the DNA end agrees better with TRBJ2-5. Germline V lookup: CDR1 MGHRA, CDR2 YSYEKL. CDR3 size: 14 residues. The CDR3: CASSHLQGQETQYF. CDR3 in DNA: TGCGCCAGCAGCCACCTACAGGGACAAGAGACCCAGTACTTC.

The CDR3 DNA is TGTGCCAGCAGAGAACCCAACGGTCCGAACACTGAAGCTTTCTTT. Its protein product is CASREPNGPNTEAFF. The chain is built from TRBV7-6 and TRBJ1-1; D is ambiguous. CDR3 length: 15 residues. Trimming shortened V by 6 bases and J by 1 base, and 15 bases separated the two germline ends. The germline V gene has CDR1 SGHVS and CDR2 FNYEAQ. The whole variable domain, filled in from reference TRBV7-6 and TRBJ1-1, reads GAGVSQSPRYKVTKRGQDVALRCDPISGHVSLYWYRQALGQGPEFLTYFNYEAQQDKSGLPNDRFSAERPEGSISTLTIQRTEQRDSAMYRCASREPNGPNTEAFFGQGTRLTVV.

The chain combines TRBV7-9 with TRBJ2-3, with D perhaps matching TRBD2 (5 bases). Germline CDR1 is SEHNR and CDR2 is FQNEAQ (reference sequence). The CDR3 is made up of 14 amino acids. The ends were cut back, 5 bases at V and 5 bases at J, with 14 bases in the middle. The CDR3 spells CASSQAVGGDTQYF. Written as DNA, the CDR3 is TGTGCCAGCAGCCAAGCGGTAGGCGGAGATACGCAGTATTTT.